This T cell receptor beta chain was identified during a study of cytomegalovirus exposure and HLA in healthy donors. Looking at the study overall: Early release data held about 92 million unique TCRs from HLA-typed donors. General observations from the study: Published work reported that the classifier diagnosed cytomegalovirus status with high specificity and sensitivity.

For this clone: The antigen is unknown.

V was shortened by 3 bases and J by 1 base, with 10 bases between the two germline ends. CDR3 length: 14 amino acids. Per the germline V gene, CDR1 is SQVTM and CDR2 is ANQGSEA. The study ran its PCR with 60 Vbeta and 13 Jbeta primers. Profiling relied on immunoSEQ multiplex PCR, and the TCRdb table lists in-frame clones only, not all of them. The data show some 120,000 clones, about 80% seen once. The sequenced sample was PBMCs. The sequence was collected from a man between 18 and 29 years old in good health and CMV-seronegative. The chain links TRBV29-1 to TRBJ1-3; D gene uncertain. Written as DNA, the CDR3 is TGCAGCGTTGAGGGAGGCAATTCTGGAAACACCATATATTTT. Translated, it gives CSVEGGNSGNTIYF.